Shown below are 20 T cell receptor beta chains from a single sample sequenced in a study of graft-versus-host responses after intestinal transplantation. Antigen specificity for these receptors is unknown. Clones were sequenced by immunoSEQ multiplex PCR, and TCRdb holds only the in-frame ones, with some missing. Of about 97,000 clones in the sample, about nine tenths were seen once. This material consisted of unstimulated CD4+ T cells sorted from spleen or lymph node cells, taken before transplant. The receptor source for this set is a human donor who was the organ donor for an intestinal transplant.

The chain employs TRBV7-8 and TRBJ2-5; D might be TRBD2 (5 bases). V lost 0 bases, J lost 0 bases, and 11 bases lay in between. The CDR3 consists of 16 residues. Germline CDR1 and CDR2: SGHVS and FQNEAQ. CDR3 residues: CASSLAAGLYQETQYF. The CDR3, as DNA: TGTGCCAGCAGCTTAGCGGCGGGTTTGTACCAAGAGACCCAGTACTTC.

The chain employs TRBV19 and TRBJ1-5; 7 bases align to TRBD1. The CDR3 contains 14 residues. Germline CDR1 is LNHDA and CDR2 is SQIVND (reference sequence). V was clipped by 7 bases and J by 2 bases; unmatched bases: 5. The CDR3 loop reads CASKTGTGNQPQHF. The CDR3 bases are TGTGCCAGTAAGACCGGGACAGGCAATCAGCCCCAGCATTTT. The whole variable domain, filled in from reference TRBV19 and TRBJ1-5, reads DGGITQSPKYLFRKEGQNVTLSCEQNLNHDAMYWYRQDPGQGLRLIYYSQIVNDFQKGDIAEGYSVSREKKESFPLTVTSAQKNPTAFYLCASKTGTGNQPQHFGDGTRLSIL.

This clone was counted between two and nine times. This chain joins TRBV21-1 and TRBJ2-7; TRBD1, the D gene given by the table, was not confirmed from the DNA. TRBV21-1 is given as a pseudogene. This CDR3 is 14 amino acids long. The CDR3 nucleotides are TGTGCCAGCAGCAATCCGGACAGCTCCTACGAGCAGTACTTC. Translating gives CASSNPDSSYEQYF.

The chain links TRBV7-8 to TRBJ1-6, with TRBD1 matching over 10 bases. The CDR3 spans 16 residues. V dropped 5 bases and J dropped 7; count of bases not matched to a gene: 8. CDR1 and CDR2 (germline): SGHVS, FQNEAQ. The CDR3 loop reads CASSGRQGARNSPLHF. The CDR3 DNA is TGTGCCAGCAGCGGTCGACAGGGGGCGAGGAATTCACCCCTCCACTTT. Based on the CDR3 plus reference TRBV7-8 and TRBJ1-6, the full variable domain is GAGVSQSPRYKVAKRGQDVALRCDPISGHVSLFWYQQALGQGPEFLTYFQNEAQLDKSGLPSDRFFAERPEGSVSTLKIQRTQQEDSAVYLCASSGRQGARNSPLHFGNGTRLTVT.

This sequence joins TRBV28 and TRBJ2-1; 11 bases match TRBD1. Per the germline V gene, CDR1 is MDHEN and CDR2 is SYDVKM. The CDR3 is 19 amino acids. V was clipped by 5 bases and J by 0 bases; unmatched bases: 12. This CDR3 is CASSPPLGQGAGSYNEQFF. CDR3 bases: TGTGCCAGCAGTCCACCCCTCGGACAGGGGGCCGGCTCCTACAATGAGCAGTTCTTC.

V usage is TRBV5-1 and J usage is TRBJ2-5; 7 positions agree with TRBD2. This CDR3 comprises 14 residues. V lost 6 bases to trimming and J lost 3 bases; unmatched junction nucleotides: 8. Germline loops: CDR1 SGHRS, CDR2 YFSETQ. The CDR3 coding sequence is TGCGCCAGCAATGGGGGGGGAATGGAAGAGACCCAGTACTTC. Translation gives CASNGGGMEETQYF.

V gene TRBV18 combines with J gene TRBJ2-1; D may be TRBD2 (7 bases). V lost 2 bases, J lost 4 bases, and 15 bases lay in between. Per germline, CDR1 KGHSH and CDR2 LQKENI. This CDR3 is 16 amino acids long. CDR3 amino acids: CASSPRGGLRYNEQFF. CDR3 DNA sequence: TGTGCCAGCTCACCAAGGGGGGGTTTACGGTACAATGAGCAGTTCTTC. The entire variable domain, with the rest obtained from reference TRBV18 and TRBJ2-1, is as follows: NAGVMQNPRHLVRRRGQEARLRCSPMKGHSHVYWYRQLPEEGLKFMVYLQKENIIDESGMPKERFSAEFPKEGPSILRIQQVVRGDSAAYFCASSPRGGLRYNEQFFGPGTRLTVL.

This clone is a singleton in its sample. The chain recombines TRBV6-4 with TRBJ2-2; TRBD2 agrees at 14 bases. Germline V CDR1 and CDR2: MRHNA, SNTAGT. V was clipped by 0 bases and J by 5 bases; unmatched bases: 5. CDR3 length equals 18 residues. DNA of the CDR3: TGTGCCAGCAGTGACTCGGGACTAGCGGGGGTCCGAACCGGGGAGCTGTTTTTT. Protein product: CASSDSGLAGVRTGELFF.

The CDR3 coding sequence is TGTGCCACCAGCAGAGATGCTTTGGGGGGGGAACATGGCTACACCTTC. This codes for CATSRDALGGEHGYTF. V usage is TRBV15 and J usage is TRBJ1-2; perhaps TRBD1 as D (5 bases). V lost 0 bases and J lost 6, with 17 bases in between. Germline V lookup: CDR1 LNHNV, CDR2 YYDKDF (reference sequence). This CDR3 has 16 residues.

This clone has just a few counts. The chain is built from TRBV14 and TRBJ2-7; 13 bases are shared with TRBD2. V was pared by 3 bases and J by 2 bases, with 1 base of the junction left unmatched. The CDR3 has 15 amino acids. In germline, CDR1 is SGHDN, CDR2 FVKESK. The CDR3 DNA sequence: TGTGCCAGCAGCCAGGGACTAGCGGGGACCTACGAGCAGTACTTC. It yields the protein CASSQGLAGTYEQYF. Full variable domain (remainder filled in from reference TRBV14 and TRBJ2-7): EAGVTQFPSHSVIEKGQTVTLRCDPISGHDNLYWYRRVMGKEIKFLLHFVKESKQDESGMPNNRFLAERTGGTYSTLKVQPAELEDSGVYFCASSQGLAGTYEQYFGPGTRLTVT.

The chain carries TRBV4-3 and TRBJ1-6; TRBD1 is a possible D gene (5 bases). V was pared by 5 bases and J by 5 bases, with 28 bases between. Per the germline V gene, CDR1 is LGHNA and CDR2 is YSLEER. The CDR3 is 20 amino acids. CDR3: CASSRDSPPLRGLDNSPLHF. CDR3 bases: TGCGCCAGCAGCAGGGATTCCCCCCCCCTACGGGGACTCGATAATTCACCCCTCCACTTT.

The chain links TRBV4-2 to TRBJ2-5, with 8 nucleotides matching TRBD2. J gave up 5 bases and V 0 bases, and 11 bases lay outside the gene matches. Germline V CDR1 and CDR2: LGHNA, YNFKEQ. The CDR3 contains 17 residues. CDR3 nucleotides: TGTGCCAGCAGCCAAGAACTGGCGGGGGGAAACCGGGAGACCCAGTACTTC. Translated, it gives CASSQELAGGNRETQYF.

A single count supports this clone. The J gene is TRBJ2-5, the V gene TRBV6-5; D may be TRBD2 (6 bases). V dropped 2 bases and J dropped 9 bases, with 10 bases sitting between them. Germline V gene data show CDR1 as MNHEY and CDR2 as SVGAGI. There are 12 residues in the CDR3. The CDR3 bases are TGTGCCAGCAGTTACGGAGGGACTTCCCAGTACTTC. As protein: CASSYGGTSQYF.

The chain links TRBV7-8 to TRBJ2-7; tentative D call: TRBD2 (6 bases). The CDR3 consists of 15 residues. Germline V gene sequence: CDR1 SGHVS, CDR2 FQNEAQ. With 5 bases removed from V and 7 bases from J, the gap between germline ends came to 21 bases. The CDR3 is CASSKTSAALREQYF. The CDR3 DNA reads TGTGCCAGCAGCAAGACTAGTGCGGCATTACGGGAGCAGTACTTC.

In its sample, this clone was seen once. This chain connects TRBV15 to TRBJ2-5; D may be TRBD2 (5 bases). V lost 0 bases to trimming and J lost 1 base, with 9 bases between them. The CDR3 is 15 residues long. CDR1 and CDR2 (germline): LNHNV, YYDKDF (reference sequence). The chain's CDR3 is CATSRDGGSQETQYF. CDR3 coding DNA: TGTGCCACCAGCAGAGATGGCGGGTCCCAAGAGACCCAGTACTTC.

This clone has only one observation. CDR3 loop: CASTITGTDTGELFF. As DNA, the CDR3 is TGTGCCAGCACTATTACCGGGACAGACACCGGGGAGCTGTTTTTT. The chain has TRBV27 and TRBJ2-2, with 7 bases matching TRBD1. Germline trimming cut 7 bases from V and 3 bases from J; bases unmatched to any gene: 8. CDR1 MNHEY and CDR2 SMNVEV come from the germline V gene (reference sequence). The CDR3 totals 15 residues.

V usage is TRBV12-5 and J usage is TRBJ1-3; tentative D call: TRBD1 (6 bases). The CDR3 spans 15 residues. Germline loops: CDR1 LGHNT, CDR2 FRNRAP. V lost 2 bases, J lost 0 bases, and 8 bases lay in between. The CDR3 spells CASGLTGHSGNTIYF. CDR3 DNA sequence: TGTGCTAGTGGTTTGACGGGACACTCTGGAAACACCATATATTTT.

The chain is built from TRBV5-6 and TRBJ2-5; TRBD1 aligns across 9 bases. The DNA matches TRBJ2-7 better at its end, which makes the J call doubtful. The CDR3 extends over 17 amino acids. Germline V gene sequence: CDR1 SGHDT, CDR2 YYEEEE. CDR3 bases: TGTGCCAGCAGCTTGGCCCACCCGGGACAGGGAAGCTACGAGCAGTACTTC. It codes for CASSLAHPGQGSYEQYF.

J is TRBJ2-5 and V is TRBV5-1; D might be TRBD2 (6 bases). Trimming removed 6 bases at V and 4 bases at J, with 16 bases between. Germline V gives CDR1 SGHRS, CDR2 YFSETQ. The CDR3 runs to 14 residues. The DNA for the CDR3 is TGCGCCAGCATAGGCGGGGTCTTGGGAGAGACCCAGTACTTC. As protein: CASIGGVLGETQYF.

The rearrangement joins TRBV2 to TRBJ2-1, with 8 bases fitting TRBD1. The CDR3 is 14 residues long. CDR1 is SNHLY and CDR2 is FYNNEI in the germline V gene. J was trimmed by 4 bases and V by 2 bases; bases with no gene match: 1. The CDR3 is CASSEWDRYNEQFF. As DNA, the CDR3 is TGTGCCAGCAGTGAATGGGACAGGTACAATGAGCAGTTCTTC. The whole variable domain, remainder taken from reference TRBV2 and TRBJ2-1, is EPEVTQTPSHQVTQMGQEVILRCVPISNHLYFYWYRQILGQKVEFLVSFYNNEISEKSEIFDDQFSVERPDGSNFTLKIRSTKLEDSAMYFCASSEWDRYNEQFFGPGTRLTVL.